This T cell receptor beta chain was sequenced in a study of T cell clones after liver transplantation. Study-wide background: Without induction therapy, subjects received standard immunosuppression until 12-24 months post-transplant. Tolerant meant at least one year fully off immunosuppression without liver enzymes above twice normal.

The study, taken as a whole, reports: Migration into the graft, not deletion, may explain lost graft donor-reactive T cells.

V shed 5 bases and J shed 14 bases, with 15 bases lying between them. The CDR3 spans 12 residues. The V gene's germline CDR1 is MDHEN and CDR2 SYDVKM. Produced via immunoSEQ multiplex PCR; TCRdb's table is partial and in-frame only. The table includes roughly 40,000 clones, approximately 86% detected once. This clone was seen more than once but under ten times. Its target is not known. This chain joins TRBV28 and TRBJ1-4; D is unclear. Source: CD4+ T cells from blood, taken 24 months after liver transplant. This receptor was identified in a human patient who received a liver transplant. Among the T cells, some may be from the graft donor. CDR3 sequence: CASSPEVGALFF. CDR3 DNA: TGTGCCAGCAGTCCCGAGGTGGGAGCCCTGTTTTTT.